This T cell receptor (beta chain) was recorded in a study of Ad26.COV2.S vaccination and SARS-CoV-2 variants. As for the study in general: Donor was assigned to the Ad26.COV2.S arm of trial COV1001.

Documented treatment: over 15 received Ad26.COV2.S at low or high dose, single or two shots; 5 received placebo; per-sample allocation not given. Collection of the samples took place on day 63 after the first injection of vaccine or placebo. The individual, an adult aged 18-55 years, was a donor in Boston. General study results and limits: Spike-specific TCR breadth was greater after Ad26.COV2.S than placebo. Analyses that measured TCR breadth and depth may have underestimated total T cell responses.

A note on this clone: No antigen is known for it.

Germline CDR1 reads MNHEY; CDR2 reads SVGAGI. The CDR3 totals 15 residues. V was pared by 6 bases and J by 0 bases, with 9 bases between. Sequenced by immunoSEQ multiplex PCR; TCRdb stores in-frame clones only, minus some. This sample has some 350,000 clones, with around 90% found just once. The V call is TRBV6-5, the J call TRBJ2-6; TRBD1 is a possible D gene (5 bases). Here the sequenced sample was peripheral blood, taken in a trial of Ad26.COV2.S vaccine versus placebo. The receptor was derived from a person between 18 and 65 years old who received the Ad26.COV2.S COVID-19 vaccine or a placebo. CDR3 region: CASRQDSSGANVLTF. CDR3 nucleotides: TGTGCCAGCAGACAGGATAGCTCTGGGGCCAACGTCCTGACTTTC.